This T cell receptor beta chain was documented in a study of cytomegalovirus exposure and HLA in healthy donors. Study summary: Earlier work reported 100 million or so unique TCR beta sequences from 150 million to 200 million T cells. Inside one of the first data releases sat about 85 million unique TCRs taken from HLA-typed donors. Overall study results and limits: Within the data, a cluster of highly shared sequence variants was likely a sequencing artifact.

The donors were healthy bone marrow donors. Of note for this clone: What it recognizes is unknown.

This PCR relied on a set of 60 Vbeta primers and 13 Jbeta primers. Sequenced by immunoSEQ multiplex PCR; TCRdb stores in-frame clones only, minus some. The repertoire holds 170,000 or so clones, with around 77% as singletons. The germline V gene has CDR1 SGHAT and CDR2 FQDESV (reference sequence). CDR3 length: 13 amino acids. Trimming pared 5 bases from V and 6 bases from J, leaving 14 bases between. This TCR came from a man between 60 and 75 years old in good health and CMV-seronegative. The gene calls are TRBV11-1 and TRBJ2-7; a weak D match, TRBD1 (5 bases). Sequencing was done on a sample of PBMCs. CDR3 DNA sequence: TGTGCCAGCAGCCTCGCCAGGGTGTCCGAGCAGTACTTC. Translation gives CASSLARVSEQYF.